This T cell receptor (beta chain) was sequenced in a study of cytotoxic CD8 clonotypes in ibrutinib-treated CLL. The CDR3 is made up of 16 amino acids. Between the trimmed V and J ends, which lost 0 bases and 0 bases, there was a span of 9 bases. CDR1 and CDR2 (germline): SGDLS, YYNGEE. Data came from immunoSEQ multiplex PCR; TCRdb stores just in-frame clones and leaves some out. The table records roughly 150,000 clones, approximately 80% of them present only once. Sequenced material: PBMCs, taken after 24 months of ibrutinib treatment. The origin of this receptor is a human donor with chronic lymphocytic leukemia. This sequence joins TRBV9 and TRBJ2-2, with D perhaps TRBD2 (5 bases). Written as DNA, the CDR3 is TGTGCCAGCAGCGTAGGGTGGCGGGCGAACACCGGGGAGCTGTTTTTT. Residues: CASSVGWRANTGELFF.